This T cell receptor beta chain was profiled in a study of blood T cells in healthy people across ages. Next came a second PCR, run for roughly 7 to 12 cycles, which used a sample-barcoded 5' primer along with a J-beta primer mix. Each cDNA was tagged by a template-switch adaptor containing 12 random nucleotides. TCRdb called the 5' RACE reads again in MiXCR, with one record for every CDR3 protein. This sample carries 650,000 to 800,000 distinct CDR3 sequences, about 50% of them seen once, and the ten largest clones take 13%. V lost 6 bases to trimming and J lost 7 bases; unmatched junction nucleotides: 16. Germline V gene data show CDR1 as MDHEN and CDR2 as SYDVKM. The CDR3 contains 16 residues.

The sequence was obtained from a woman older than 75 in good health. The sample comprised blood. This sequence joins TRBV28 and TRBJ2-7; TRBD2 aligns across 9 bases. In nucleotides, the CDR3 is TGTGCCAGCAGCCGCCCCACTAGCGGGCTTAACAATGAGCAGTACTTC. It is translated as CASSRPTSGLNNEQYF.